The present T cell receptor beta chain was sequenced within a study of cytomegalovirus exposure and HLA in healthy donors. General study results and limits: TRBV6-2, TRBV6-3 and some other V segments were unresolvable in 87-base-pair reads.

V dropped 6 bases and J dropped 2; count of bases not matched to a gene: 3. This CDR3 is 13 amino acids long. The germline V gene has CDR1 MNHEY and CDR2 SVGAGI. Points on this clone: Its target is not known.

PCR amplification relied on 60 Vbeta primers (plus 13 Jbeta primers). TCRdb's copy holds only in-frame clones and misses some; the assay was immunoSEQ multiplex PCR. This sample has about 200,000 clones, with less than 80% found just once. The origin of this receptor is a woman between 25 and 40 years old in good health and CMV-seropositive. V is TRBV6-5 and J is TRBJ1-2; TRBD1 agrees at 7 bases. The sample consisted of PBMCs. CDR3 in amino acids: CASSRTGNYGYTF. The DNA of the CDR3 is TGTGCCAGCAGCCGGACAGGCAACTATGGCTACACCTTC.